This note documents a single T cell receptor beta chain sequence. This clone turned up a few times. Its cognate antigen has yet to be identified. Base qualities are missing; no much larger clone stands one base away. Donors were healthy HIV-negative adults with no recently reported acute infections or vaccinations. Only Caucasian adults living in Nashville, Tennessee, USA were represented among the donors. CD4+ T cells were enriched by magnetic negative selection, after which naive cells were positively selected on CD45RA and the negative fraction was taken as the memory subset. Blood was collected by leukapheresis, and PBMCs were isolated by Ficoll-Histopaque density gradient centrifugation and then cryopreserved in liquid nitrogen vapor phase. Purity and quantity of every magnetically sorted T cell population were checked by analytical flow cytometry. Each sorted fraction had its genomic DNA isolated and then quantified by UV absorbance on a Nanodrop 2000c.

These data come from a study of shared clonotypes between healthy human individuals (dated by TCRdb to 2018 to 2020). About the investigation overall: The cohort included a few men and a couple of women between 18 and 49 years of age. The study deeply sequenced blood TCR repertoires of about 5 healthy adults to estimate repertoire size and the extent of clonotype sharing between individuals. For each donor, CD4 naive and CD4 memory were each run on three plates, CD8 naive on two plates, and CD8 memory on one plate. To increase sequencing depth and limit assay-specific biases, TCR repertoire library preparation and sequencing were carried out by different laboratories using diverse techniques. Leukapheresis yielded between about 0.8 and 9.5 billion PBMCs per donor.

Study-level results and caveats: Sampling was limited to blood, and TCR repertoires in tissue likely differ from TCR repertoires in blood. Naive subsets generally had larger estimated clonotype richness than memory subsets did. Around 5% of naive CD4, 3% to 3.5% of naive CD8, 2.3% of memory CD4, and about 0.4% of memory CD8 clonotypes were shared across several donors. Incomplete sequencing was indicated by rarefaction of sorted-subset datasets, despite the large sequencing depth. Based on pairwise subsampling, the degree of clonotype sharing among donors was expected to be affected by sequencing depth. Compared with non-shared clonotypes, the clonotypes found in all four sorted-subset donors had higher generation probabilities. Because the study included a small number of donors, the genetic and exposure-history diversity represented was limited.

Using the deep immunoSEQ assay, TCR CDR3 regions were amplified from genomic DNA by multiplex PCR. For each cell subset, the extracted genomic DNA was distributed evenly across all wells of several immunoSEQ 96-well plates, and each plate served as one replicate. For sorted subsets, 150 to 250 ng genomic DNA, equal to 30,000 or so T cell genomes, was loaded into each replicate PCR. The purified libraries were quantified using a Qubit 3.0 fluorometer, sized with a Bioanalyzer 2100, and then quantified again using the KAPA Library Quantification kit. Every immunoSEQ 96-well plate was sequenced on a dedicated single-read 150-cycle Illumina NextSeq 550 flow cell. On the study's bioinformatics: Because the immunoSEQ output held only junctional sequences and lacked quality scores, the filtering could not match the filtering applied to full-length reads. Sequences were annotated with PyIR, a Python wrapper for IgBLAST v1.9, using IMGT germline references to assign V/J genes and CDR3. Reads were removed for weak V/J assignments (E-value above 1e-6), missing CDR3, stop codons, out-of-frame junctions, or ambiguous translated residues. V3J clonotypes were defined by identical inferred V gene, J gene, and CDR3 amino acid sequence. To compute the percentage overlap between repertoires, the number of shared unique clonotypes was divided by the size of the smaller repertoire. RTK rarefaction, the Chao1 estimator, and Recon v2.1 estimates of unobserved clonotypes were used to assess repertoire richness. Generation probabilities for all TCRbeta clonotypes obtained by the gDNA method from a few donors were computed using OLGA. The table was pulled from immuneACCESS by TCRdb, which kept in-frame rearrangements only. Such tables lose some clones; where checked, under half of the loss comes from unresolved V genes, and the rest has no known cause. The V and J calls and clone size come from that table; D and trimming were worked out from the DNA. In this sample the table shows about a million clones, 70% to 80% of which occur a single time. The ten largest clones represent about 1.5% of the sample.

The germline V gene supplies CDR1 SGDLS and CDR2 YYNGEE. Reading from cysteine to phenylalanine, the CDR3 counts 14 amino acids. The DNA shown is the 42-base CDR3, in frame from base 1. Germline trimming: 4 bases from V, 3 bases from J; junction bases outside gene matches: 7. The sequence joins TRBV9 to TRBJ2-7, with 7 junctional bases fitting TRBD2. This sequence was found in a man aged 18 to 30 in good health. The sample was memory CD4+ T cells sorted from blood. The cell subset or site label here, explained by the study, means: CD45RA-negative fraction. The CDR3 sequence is CASSPQAGLYEQYF. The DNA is TGTGCCAGCAGCCCCCAAGCGGGGCTCTACGAGCAGTACTTC.